The 24 T cell receptor beta chains in this list originate from one sample, sequenced in a study of blood T cell repertoires in COVID-19. The data were produced by immunoSEQ multiplex PCR, yet TCRdb's version contains in-frame clones alone and is incomplete. The sample has 220,000 or so clones, around four fifths seen once. Sequenced input: peripheral blood. These receptors originate from a woman older than 75 with acute or convalescent COVID-19.

The J gene is TRBJ2-4, the V gene TRBV2, with 10 bases matching TRBD2. Germline CDR1 and CDR2: SNHLY and FYNNEI. This CDR3 has 19 residues. Germline trimming cut 8 bases from V and 1 base from J; bases unmatched to any gene: 17. CDR3 residues: CASSTWLAGEEGAKNIQYF. CDR3 DNA: TGTGCCAGCTCTACGTGGCTAGCGGGAGAGGAGGGGGCCAAAAACATTCAGTACTTC.

The chain links TRBV9 to TRBJ2-2; 12 nucleotides match TRBD2. This CDR3 contains 15 residues. Germline V gene data show CDR1 as SGDLS and CDR2 as YYNGEE. After removal of 6 bases from V and 6 bases from J, the junction contained 6 bases not matched to a gene. This CDR3 reads CASTGLAGGPGELFF. CDR3 DNA: TGTGCCAGCACCGGGCTAGCGGGGGGGCCCGGGGAGCTGTTTTTT.

This clone was counted once. The chain joins TRBV2 to TRBJ2-3; 13 bases are a match to TRBD2. J was trimmed by 8 bases and V by 10 bases; bases with no gene match: 15. The CDR3 spans 16 residues. Germline CDR1 is SNHLY and CDR2 is FYNNEI. This CDR3 reads CANPRTSGGPGGTQYF. In nucleotides, the CDR3 is TGTGCCAACCCACGGACTAGCGGGGGCCCGGGGGGTACGCAGTATTTT.

This rearrangement joins TRBV7-2 to TRBJ2-5; weak D call: TRBD2 (5 bases). This CDR3 spans 14 amino acids. With 3 bases removed from V and 3 bases from J, the gap between germline ends came to 11 bases. The V gene's germline CDR1 is SGHTA and CDR2 FQGNSA. The CDR3 bases are TGTGCCAGCAGCTTCGGACGGGGAAAAGAGACCCAGTACTTC. Its translation: CASSFGRGKETQYF.

The chain recombines TRBV6-1 with TRBJ2-7, with D possibly matching TRBD1 (5 bases). The V and J ends lost 2 bases and 3 bases respectively, with 14 bases between them. There are 15 residues in the CDR3. From germline, CDR1 is MNHNS and CDR2 SASEGT. The CDR3 sequence is CASSEPHTGFYEQYF. The CDR3 DNA is TGTGCCAGCAGTGAACCCCACACAGGTTTCTACGAGCAGTACTTC.

This clone is medium-sized (0.01 to 0.1%) in the sample. J is TRBJ2-7 and V is TRBV7-9; D is possibly TRBD2 (5 bases). The CDR3 is 14 residues long. Germline V lookup: CDR1 SEHNR, CDR2 FQNEAQ (reference sequence). V lost 1 base to trimming and J lost 2 bases, with 9 bases between them. The DNA for the CDR3 is TGTGCCAGCAGCTTAGGTCTAGCTACCTACGAGCAGTACTTC. It translates to CASSLGLATYEQYF.

The rearrangement joins TRBV10-3 to TRBJ1-5; no clear D. V was cut by 6 bases and J by 0 bases, with 9 bases left in between. The CDR3 extends over 14 amino acids. Germline V CDR1 and CDR2: ENHRY, SYGVKD. CDR3 protein: CAISVGLSNQPQHF. The CDR3 DNA reads as TGTGCCATCAGCGTGGGCCTTAGCAATCAGCCCCAGCATTTT.

The chain couples TRBV30 to TRBJ1-1, with D perhaps matching TRBD1 (5 bases). This CDR3 is built from 14 residues. V was pared by 4 bases and J by 1 base, with 13 bases between. From germline, CDR1 is GTSNPN and CDR2 SVGIG (reference sequence). The CDR3 loop reads CAWIWGGRNTEAFF. The CDR3 DNA is TGTGCCTGGATTTGGGGGGGGAGGAACACTGAAGCTTTCTTT.

The J gene is TRBJ2-3, the V gene TRBV11-2; 8 bases fit TRBD1. This CDR3 spans 16 amino acids. Germline CDR1 SGHAT, CDR2 FQNNGV. After removal of 5 bases from V and 3 bases from J, the junction contained 10 bases not matched to a gene. CDR3 nucleotides: TGTGCCAGCAGCCACCACGGGACAGGCGAAACAGATACGCAGTATTTT. Protein: CASSHHGTGETDTQYF.

The chain employs TRBV5-1 and TRBJ1-2; TRBD1 aligns across 8 bases. CDR3 length: 13 residues. CDR1 is SGHRS and CDR2 is YFSETQ in the germline V gene. V lost 2 bases, J lost 8 bases, and 5 bases stayed unmatched. DNA for the CDR3: TGCGCCAGCAGCTTACAGGGGGATCGGGGCTACACCTTC. Protein: CASSLQGDRGYTF.

The chain links TRBV6-5 to TRBJ1-2, with 7 bases fitting TRBD1. The CDR3 runs to 14 residues. J gave up 10 bases and V 0 bases, and 8 bases lay outside the gene matches. Germline CDR1 MNHEY, CDR2 SVGAGI. The CDR3 loop is CASSYSGDRAVYTF. For the CDR3, the DNA is TGTGCCAGCAGTTACTCGGGAGACAGGGCCGTCTACACCTTC.

This clone was recorded once. This sequence joins TRBV18 and TRBJ1-3; the D gene is possibly TRBD1 (5 bases). This CDR3 contains 17 residues. V dropped 2 bases and J dropped 7 bases, with 21 bases sitting between them. The germline V gene has CDR1 KGHSH and CDR2 LQKENI. The CDR3 protein is CASSPIGHLKELNTIYF. CDR3 sequence (DNA): TGTGCCAGCTCACCAATAGGACACCTCAAGGAGCTGAACACCATATATTTT. The full variable domain, with the rest looked up from reference TRBV18 and TRBJ1-3, is NAGVMQNPRHLVRRRGQEARLRCSPMKGHSHVYWYRQLPEEGLKFMVYLQKENIIDESGMPKERFSAEFPKEGPSILRIQQVVRGDSAAYFCASSPIGHLKELNTIYFGEGSWLTVV.

This chain uses TRBV18 with TRBJ2-1; D remains ambiguous. This CDR3 spans 14 amino acids. V shed 0 bases and J shed 3 bases, with 6 bases lying between them. The V gene's germline CDR1 is KGHSH and CDR2 LQKENI. In nucleotides, the CDR3 is TGTGCCAGCTCACCACCGTCGGGCTACAATGAGCAGTTCTTC. Translated, it gives CASSPPSGYNEQFF. The whole variable domain, filled in from reference TRBV18 and TRBJ2-1, reads NAGVMQNPRHLVRRRGQEARLRCSPMKGHSHVYWYRQLPEEGLKFMVYLQKENIIDESGMPKERFSAEFPKEGPSILRIQQVVRGDSAAYFCASSPPSGYNEQFFGPGTRLTVL.

The J gene is TRBJ2-1, the V gene TRBV19; possible D gene TRBD2, 6 bases. Trimming cost V 3 bases and J 5 bases, with 11 bases left between them. The CDR3 is 14 residues long. CDR1 LNHDA and CDR2 SQIVND come from the germline V gene (reference sequence). CDR3 nucleotides: TGTGCCAGTAGTATTGCGGGAACTCACAATGAGCAGTTCTTC. Translation: CASSIAGTHNEQFF.

This clone occurred a few times. The V and J genes are TRBV4-3 and TRBJ2-7; D remains ambiguous. The V gene's germline CDR1 is LGHNA and CDR2 YSLEER. V shed 4 bases and J shed 0 bases, with 10 bases lying between them. The CDR3 spans 14 residues. CDR3 loop: CASSRNPSSYEQYF. Written as DNA, the CDR3 is TGCGCCAGCAGCCGGAACCCTAGCTCCTACGAGCAGTACTTC.

This chain joins TRBV28 and TRBJ2-1; 10 bases align to TRBD2. The CDR3 totals 14 residues. Trimming cost V 7 bases and J 9 bases; bases outside gene matches: 9. CDR1 is MDHEN and CDR2 is SYDVKM in the germline V gene. The CDR3 protein is CASKLAGYDGEQFF. The CDR3 DNA reads as TGTGCCAGCAAACTAGCGGGGTATGATGGTGAGCAGTTCTTC.

The V call is TRBV7-2, the J call TRBJ1-2, with 10 bases lining up with TRBD1. The CDR3 is 14 residues long. The germline gives CDR1 SGHTA, CDR2 FQGNSA. V trimming: 5 bases; J trimming: 8 bases; junction bases outside the gene matches: 8. The CDR3, as DNA: TGTGCCAGCAGCCTAGGACAGGGGGAGGGCGGCTACACCTTC. This gives the protein CASSLGQGEGGYTF. The entire variable domain, with the rest obtained from reference TRBV7-2 and TRBJ1-2, is as follows: GAGVSQSPSNKVTEKGKDVELRCDPISGHTALYWYRQSLGQGLEFLIYFQGNSAPDKSGLPSDRFSAERTGGSVSTLTIQRTQQEDSAVYLCASSLGQGEGGYTFGSGTRLTVV.

This clone was seen repeatedly, ten times or more. The chain joins TRBV4-2 to TRBJ1-2, with D possibly TRBD1 on 5 matching bases. Trimming removed 1 base from V and 8 bases from J, with 8 bases in between. The germline gives CDR1 LGHNA, CDR2 YNFKEQ. The CDR3 is 12 amino acids. CDR3 sequence: CASSQVEGGYTF. The CDR3 DNA is TGTGCCAGCAGCCAAGTGGAGGGGGGCTACACCTTC.

The chain joins TRBV28 to TRBJ2-5; 7 nucleotides match TRBD2. Germline CDR1 is MDHEN and CDR2 is SYDVKM. CDR3 length: 15 residues. After removal of 3 bases from V and 4 bases from J, the junction contained 8 bases not matched to a gene. Here the CDR3 DNA reads TGTGCCAGCAGTTTGGGCGGGAGAGTAGGAGAGACCCAGTACTTC. Translating gives CASSLGGRVGETQYF.

This chain connects TRBV5-5 to TRBJ1-4; unclear D gene. CDR1 is SGHKS, CDR2 YYEKEE, per germline (reference sequence). The CDR3 extends over 11 amino acids. Trimming took 1 base from V and 8 from J, leaving 3 bases between them. The CDR3 sequence: CASSLSEKLFF. The CDR3 DNA follows: TGTGCCAGCAGCTTGTCGGAAAAACTGTTTTTT.

This clone came up once. This chain uses TRBV12-5 with TRBJ1-1; TRBD1 matches 7 bases. The CDR3 is 18 residues long. Germline CDR1 is LGHNT and CDR2 is FRNRAP. Trimming at V came to 5 bases and at J to 3 bases, leaving 18 bases not matched to a gene. CDR3 bases: TGTGCTAGTGGTAGGACGACAGGGCCCCCCAAAGGGGACACTGAAGCTTTCTTT. Its protein is CASGRTTGPPKGDTEAFF.

This clone was observed once. The CDR3, as DNA: TGTGCCAGCTCCGAGACAGGGCTTGGTTTAGGGGCCATGTCTAACTATGGCTACACCTTC. It translates to CASSETGLGLGAMSNYGYTF. V gene TRBV28 combines with J gene TRBJ1-2; 7 nucleotides align to TRBD1. This CDR3 spans 20 amino acids. With V trimmed by 8 bases and J by 0 bases, 24 bases remained unmatched. The germline gives CDR1 MDHEN, CDR2 SYDVKM.

This chain joins TRBV6-2 or TRBV6-3 and TRBJ1-1; 9 bases are shared with TRBD1. Trimming cost V 4 bases and J 1 base; bases outside gene matches: 4. The germline V gene has CDR1 MNHEY and CDR2 SVGEGT. This CDR3 comprises 15 residues. CDR3 DNA: TGTGCCAGCAGTTGGGGACAGGGAACGAACACTGAAGCTTTCTTT. It yields the protein CASSWGQGTNTEAFF.

This clone was found a few times. The chain's CDR3 is CASSIGAGVQNTEAFF. In nucleotides, the CDR3 is TGTGCCAGTAGTATCGGGGCGGGGGTGCAGAACACTGAAGCTTTCTTT. The chain uses TRBV19 and TRBJ1-1; TRBD1 is a possible D gene (5 bases). The germline V and J ends were trimmed by 3 bases and 1 base, with 15 bases remaining between them. The CDR3 is made up of 16 amino acids. Germline V gene data show CDR1 as LNHDA and CDR2 as SQIVND (reference sequence).